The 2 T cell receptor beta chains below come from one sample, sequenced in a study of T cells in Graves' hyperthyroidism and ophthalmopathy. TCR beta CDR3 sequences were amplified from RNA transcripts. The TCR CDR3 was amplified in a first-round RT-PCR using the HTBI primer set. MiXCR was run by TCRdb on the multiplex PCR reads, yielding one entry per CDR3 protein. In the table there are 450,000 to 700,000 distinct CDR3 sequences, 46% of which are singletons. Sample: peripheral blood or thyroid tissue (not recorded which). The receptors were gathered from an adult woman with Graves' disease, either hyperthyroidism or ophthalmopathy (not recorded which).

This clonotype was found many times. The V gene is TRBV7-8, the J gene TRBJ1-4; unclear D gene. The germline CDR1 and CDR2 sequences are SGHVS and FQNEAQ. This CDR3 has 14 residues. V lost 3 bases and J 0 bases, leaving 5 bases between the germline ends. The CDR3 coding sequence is TGTGCCAGCAGCTTTTACTCAACTAATGAAAAACTGTTTTTT. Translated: CASSFYSTNEKLFF.

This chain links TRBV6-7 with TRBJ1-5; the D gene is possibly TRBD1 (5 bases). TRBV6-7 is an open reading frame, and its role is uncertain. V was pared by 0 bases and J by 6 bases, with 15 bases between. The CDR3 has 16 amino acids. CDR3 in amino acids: CASSYSWQGPTQPQHF. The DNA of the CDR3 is TGTGCCAGCAGTTACTCGTGGCAGGGTCCTACTCAGCCCCAGCATTTT.